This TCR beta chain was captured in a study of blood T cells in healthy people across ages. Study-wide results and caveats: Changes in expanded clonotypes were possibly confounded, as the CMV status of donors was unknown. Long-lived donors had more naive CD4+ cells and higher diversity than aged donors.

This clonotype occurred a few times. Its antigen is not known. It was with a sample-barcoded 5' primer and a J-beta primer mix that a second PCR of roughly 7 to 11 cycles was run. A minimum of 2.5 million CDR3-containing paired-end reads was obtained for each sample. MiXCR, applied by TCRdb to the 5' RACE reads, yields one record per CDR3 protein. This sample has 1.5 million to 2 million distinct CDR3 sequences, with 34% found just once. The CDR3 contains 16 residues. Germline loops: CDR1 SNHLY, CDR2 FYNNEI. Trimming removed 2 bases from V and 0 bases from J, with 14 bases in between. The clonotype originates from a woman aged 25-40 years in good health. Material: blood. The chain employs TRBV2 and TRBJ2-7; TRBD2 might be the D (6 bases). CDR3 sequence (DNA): TGTGCCAGCAGTGAACGTTCCGGGACTGGCTCCTACGAGCAGTACTTC. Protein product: CASSERSGTGSYEQYF.